These T cell receptor beta chains were read from a single sample in a study of cytomegalovirus exposure and HLA in healthy donors. Repertoires were generated with immunoSEQ multiplex PCR, while TCRdb's copy carries only in-frame clones and drops some. The data show 100,000 or so clones, 60% to 85% seen once. The sequenced material came from PBMCs. The receptors originated from a male donor in good health and CMV-seronegative. The CDR3 runs from the conserved cysteine through the conserved F or W. The D gene is left open where the match is weak. Not all rows give a size; the values are once, few, many and, for expanded clones, a class.

d_call: .; v_call: TRBV6-1; j_call: TRBJ2-7; clone_size: .; cdr3_aa: CASRVGDILYEQYF; cdr3_nt: TGTGCCAGCAGAGTGGGGGACATACTTTACGAGCAGTACTTC
d_call: .; v_call: TRBV7-8; j_call: TRBJ2-7; clone_size: .; cdr3_aa: CASSYSLREQYF; cdr3_nt: TGTGCCAGCAGCTACTCTCTACGCGAGCAGTACTTC
d_call: TRBD2; v_call: TRBV30; j_call: TRBJ2-3; clone_size: many; cdr3_aa: CAWSPGLGEDTQYF; cdr3_nt: TGTGCCTGGAGTCCCGGACTAGGGGAAGATACGCAGTATTTT
d_call: TRBD2; v_call: TRBV11-2; j_call: TRBJ2-1; clone_size: .; cdr3_aa: CASSLLGASGRGSEQFF; cdr3_nt: TGTGCCAGCAGCTTACTCGGCGCTAGCGGGAGGGGGTCAGAGCAGTTCTTC
d_call: TRBD1; v_call: TRBV19; j_call: TRBJ1-6; clone_size: .; cdr3_aa: CASSNPWRDRAPGSPLHF; cdr3_nt: TGTGCCAGTAGCAATCCTTGGCGGGACAGAGCGCCAGGTTCACCCCTCCACTTT
d_call: TRBD1; v_call: TRBV4-1; j_call: TRBJ2-7; clone_size: .; cdr3_aa: CASSLSTGHPGEQYF; cdr3_nt: TGCGCCAGCAGCCTTTCGACAGGGCACCCTGGCGAGCAGTACTTC
d_call: .; v_call: TRBV7-8; j_call: TRBJ1-2; clone_size: .; cdr3_aa: CASSLEQDYGYTF; cdr3_nt: TGTGCCAGCAGCTTAGAACAGGACTATGGCTACACCTTC
d_call: TRBD1; v_call: TRBV18; j_call: TRBJ2-7; clone_size: .; cdr3_aa: CASSLYSGGDFSYEQYF; cdr3_nt: TGTGCCAGCTCACTATATTCAGGGGGCGATTTCTCCTACGAGCAGTACTTC
d_call: TRBD2; v_call: TRBV5-1; j_call: TRBJ2-3; clone_size: .; cdr3_aa: CASATSGRFTDTQYF; cdr3_nt: TGCGCCAGCGCTACTAGCGGGAGGTTTACAGATACGCAGTATTTT
d_call: TRBD1; v_call: TRBV5-4; j_call: TRBJ2-7; clone_size: .; cdr3_aa: CASSVLYRGRSSYEQYF; cdr3_nt: TGTGCCAGCAGCGTACTATACAGGGGTCGAAGCTCCTACGAGCAGTACTTC